The clone carrying this TCR beta chain was observed at least ten times. The antigen remains unidentified. CDR1 and CDR2 (germline): MNHNS, SASEGT. Trimming took 6 bases from V and 8 from J, leaving 15 bases between them. There are 13 residues in the CDR3. MiXCR, run by TCRdb on the 5' RACE reads, gives a single entry per CDR3 protein. The data contain about 200,000 distinct CDR3 sequences, roughly 7.5% of them singletons. This entry comes from a study of identical twins. Findings of the study overall: It was cross-sectional statistical analysis, not following the same donors, that the conclusions relied on. In monozygotic twins, models underestimated the sharing of out-of-frame TCR alpha. Zero-insertion analyses were open to partial confounding by invariant MAIT and iNKT cells.

This sample was shared with a second study, whose subject was yellow fever vaccine responses in identical twins. That investigation notes: Twins reportedly showed a vaccine T cell response that seemed partly convergent and partly personalized.

This TCR was sampled from a woman younger than 30 in good health. Source material: memory (CD45RO+) T cells sorted from blood. V gene TRBV6-1 combines with J gene TRBJ2-3; weak D call: TRBD2 (6 bases). For the CDR3, the DNA is TGTGCCAGCAGCTCTAAACTAGCCCTTACGCAGTATTTT. Translating it yields CASSSKLALTQYF.